Following are 32 T cell receptor beta chains from one sample sequenced in a study of shared clonotypes between healthy human individuals. Here immunoSEQ multiplex PCR was the method, and the copy in TCRdb shows in-frame clones only, minus some. This sample has about 2.3 million clones, with roughly 90% found just once. The material sequenced was naive CD4+ T cells from PBMCs. The subset denotes: CD45RA+ positively selected. The receptors shown here come from a man aged 18 to 35 in good health. Some clones in this sample may be carry-over from other donors' samples.

The gene calls are TRBV6-5 and TRBJ2-5; D ambiguous. The CDR3 has 14 amino acids. V dropped 6 bases and J dropped 5 bases, with 16 bases sitting between them. CDR1 and CDR2 from the germline V gene are MNHEY and SVGAGI. The CDR3 DNA sequence: TGTGCCAGCAGGGATTATGGGCTCGGGGAGACCCAGTACTTC. It yields the protein CASRDYGLGETQYF.

The CDR3 is CASSLRQEQETQYF. The CDR3 DNA follows: TGTGCCAGCAGCCTGAGACAGGAGCAAGAGACCCAGTACTTC. The chain employs TRBV7-8 and TRBJ2-5; D perhaps matches TRBD1 (6 bases). The V and J ends lost 5 bases and 2 bases respectively, with 12 bases between them. There are 14 residues in the CDR3. Germline CDR1 SGHVS, CDR2 FQNEAQ.

This chain joins TRBV7-9 and TRBJ2-1; TRBD1 aligns across 7 bases. The CDR3 is made up of 16 amino acids. The germline gives CDR1 SEHNR, CDR2 FQNEAQ (reference sequence). V shed 4 bases, J shed 6 bases, and the junction held 12 bases outside the gene matches. CDR3 DNA sequence: TGTGCCAGCAGCTCCCTGAGGACAGGCAGCATCAATGAGCAGTTCTTC. Its translation: CASSSLRTGSINEQFF.

The chain has TRBV5-1 and TRBJ1-2, with a possible D match to TRBD1 (5 bases). Trimming cost V 0 bases and J 6 bases, with 12 bases left between them. Germline assignment: CDR1 SGHRS and CDR2 YFSETQ. This CDR3 is built from 14 residues. The chain's CDR3 is CASSLAGRVDGYTF. CDR3 nucleotides: TGCGCCAGCAGCTTGGCGGGCAGGGTTGATGGCTACACCTTC.

This rearrangement joins TRBV5-4 to TRBJ2-3; TRBD2 aligns across 8 bases. Germline V gene sequence: CDR1 SGHNT, CDR2 YYREEE (reference sequence). V was pared by 2 bases and J by 5 bases, with 7 bases of the junction left unmatched. This CDR3 is built from 15 residues. This CDR3 reads CASSFAGGFQDTQYF. The DNA for the CDR3 is TGTGCCAGCAGCTTCGCGGGAGGTTTTCAAGATACGCAGTATTTT.

This clone was seen more than once but under ten times. This chain uses TRBV9 with TRBJ1-1; possible D gene TRBD1, 5 bases. V lost 4 bases, J lost 7 bases, and 17 bases lay in between. The CDR3 has 14 amino acids. Germline CDR1 reads SGDLS; CDR2 reads YYNGEE. This chain's CDR3 is CASSLIGGLGEAFF. The CDR3 DNA follows: TGTGCCAGCAGCCTAATTGGGGGATTAGGTGAAGCTTTCTTT.

The V call is TRBV14, the J call TRBJ1-1, with 12 bases that match TRBD1. Germline CDR1 reads SGHDN; CDR2 reads FVKESK. V lost 4 bases and J lost 5; bases outside the gene matches: 8. The CDR3 extends over 16 amino acids. CDR3 DNA: TGTGCCAGCAGCCTCCGGGACAGGGGGCGGTATACTGAAGCTTTCTTT. Translated, it gives CASSLRDRGRYTEAFF.

The chain couples TRBV18 to TRBJ2-7, with D possibly matching TRBD1 (6 bases). The CDR3 length is 17 residues. Trimming pared 6 bases from V and 3 bases from J, leaving 24 bases between. In germline, CDR1 is KGHSH, CDR2 LQKENI. CDR3 coding DNA: TGTGCCAGCTCCCAACAGAGCCGGGACATTGATAGCTACGAGCAGTACTTC. Translated, it gives CASSQQSRDIDSYEQYF.

This chain connects TRBV9 to TRBJ1-5, with D unclear. Per germline, CDR1 SGDLS and CDR2 YYNGEE. This CDR3 contains 13 residues. The V end lost 0 bases, the J end lost 7 bases, and 8 bases lay between the germline ends. The CDR3 spells CASSVDAEQPQHF. Here the CDR3 DNA reads TGTGCCAGCAGCGTAGACGCAGAGCAGCCCCAGCATTTT.

The rearrangement links TRBV28 to TRBJ2-7; 7 positions match TRBD2. Germline assignment: CDR1 MDHEN and CDR2 SYDVKM. There are 16 residues in the CDR3. V trimming: 4 bases; J trimming: 9 bases; junction bases outside the gene matches: 18. CDR3 DNA sequence: TGTGCCAGCAGTTCACCCCCTTCTAGCGGATCCTTGGGGCAGTACTTC. Translating it yields CASSSPPSSGSLGQYF.

With regard to this clone: Distinct nucleotide sequences in the sample also encode this CDR3. This chain joins TRBV19 and TRBJ1-5; no reliable D call. V was pared by 9 bases and J by 2 bases, with 8 bases between. Germline V gene sequence: CDR1 LNHDA, CDR2 SQIVND (reference sequence). The CDR3 length is 12 residues. For the CDR3, the DNA is TGTGCCAGCCGGTCCGGCAATCAGCCCCAGCATTTT. Translation: CASRSGNQPQHF.

The chain couples TRBV5-1 to TRBJ2-3; D gene ambiguous. V was pared by 3 bases and J by 5 bases, with 13 bases between. The CDR3 covers 14 residues. Per the germline V gene, CDR1 is SGHRS and CDR2 is YFSETQ. The CDR3 region is CASSSLQDVDTQYF. CDR3 in DNA: TGCGCCAGCAGCTCCCTCCAGGACGTAGATACGCAGTATTTT.

This chain joins TRBV4-3 and TRBJ1-1, with TRBD1 as a possible D gene (5 bases). CDR1 and CDR2 (germline): LGHNA, YSLEER. Trimming stripped 0 bases from V and 4 bases from J, with 12 bases between. The CDR3 is 15 amino acids. DNA for the CDR3: TGCGCCAGCAGCCAAGATGGGGGACGGGGCACTGAAGCTTTCTTT. It encodes CASSQDGGRGTEAFF.

This sequence joins TRBV11-2 and TRBJ2-6; no clear D gene. Germline loops: CDR1 SGHAT, CDR2 FQNNGV. CDR3 length: 13 amino acids. V lost 4 bases to trimming and J lost 4 bases, with 5 bases between them. The CDR3: CASSSGGANVLTF. CDR3 in DNA: TGTGCCAGCAGCTCCGGCGGGGCCAACGTCCTGACTTTC.

CDR3: CASRRGSQGYAFF. The DNA of the CDR3 is TGTGCCAGCAGGAGGGGCAGCCAGGGCTATGCTTTCTTT. The rearrangement joins TRBV6-5 to TRBJ1-1, with D maybe TRBD1 (5 bases). Trimming took off 6 bases at V and 11 bases at J, with 19 bases between the two ends. The CDR3 contains 13 residues. Germline V gene data show CDR1 as MNHEY and CDR2 as SVGAGI.

With regard to this clone: The same CDR3 can be traced to other DNA sequences in this sample. V gene TRBV28 combines with J gene TRBJ2-7; 14 positions match TRBD2. The CDR3 totals 14 residues. The ends lost 5 bases at V and 3 bases at J; junction bases unmatched: 0. Germline CDR1 MDHEN, CDR2 SYDVKM. Here the CDR3 reads CASSGTSGGYEQYF. DNA for the CDR3: TGTGCCAGCAGTGGGACTAGCGGGGGCTACGAGCAGTACTTC.

The gene calls are TRBV7-2 and TRBJ1-2; D possibly corresponds to TRBD1 (5 bases). The CDR3 is 13 amino acids. Germline lookup yields CDR1 SGHTA and CDR2 FQGNSA. Deletions cut 1 base from V and 8 bases from J, with 11 bases between. CDR3 sequence reads: CASSLDRGMGYTF. The CDR3 DNA sequence: TGTGCCAGCAGCTTAGATCGGGGCATGGGCTACACCTTC.

This chain's CDR3 is CASSQGDNRYEQYF. For the CDR3, the DNA is TGCGCCAGCAGCCAAGGGGATAATCGCTACGAGCAGTACTTC. This chain connects TRBV4-1 to TRBJ2-7; D unclear. V lost 1 base and J lost 3, with 10 bases in between. Germline-derived CDR1 and CDR2 are MGHRA and YSYEKL. The CDR3 consists of 14 residues.

CDR3: CASSSLPRGPGNTIYF. The CDR3 DNA follows: TGCGCCAGCAGCTCCCTGCCCAGGGGGCCTGGAAACACCATATATTTT. This sequence joins TRBV5-1 and TRBJ1-3; 8 nucleotides match TRBD1. CDR3 length equals 16 residues. Looked up from germline, CDR1 is SGHRS and CDR2 is YFSETQ. V lost 3 bases and J lost 2; bases outside the gene matches: 7.

Details on this clone: Other DNA sequences of this sample code for an identical CDR3. The chain has TRBV28 and TRBJ2-5; D perhaps matches TRBD1 (6 bases). Trimming removed 6 bases at V and 2 bases at J, with 7 bases between. CDR1 and CDR2 from the germline V gene are MDHEN and SYDVKM. The CDR3 runs to 12 residues. The CDR3 DNA follows: TGTGCCAGCAGACAGGGTCAAGAGACCCAGTACTTC. Translating it yields CASRQGQETQYF.

This chain uses TRBV5-1 with TRBJ2-3; D unclear. There are 13 residues in the CDR3. V lost 1 base to trimming and J lost 4 bases, with 7 bases between them. The germline V gene has CDR1 SGHRS and CDR2 YFSETQ. CDR3 coding DNA: TGCGCCAGCAGCTTGTTCAGTCCAGATACGCAGTATTTT. Encoded protein: CASSLFSPDTQYF.

The rearrangement uses TRBV28 and TRBJ2-3; 7 bases fit TRBD2. The V gene's germline CDR1 is MDHEN and CDR2 SYDVKM. V gave up 4 bases and J gave up 2 bases; unmatched junction bases: 12. The CDR3 runs 17 residues. DNA of the CDR3: TGTGCCAGCAGTTCCCCGGGGGTAGCGGGCTACACAGATACGCAGTATTTT. Its protein is CASSSPGVAGYTDTQYF.

This chain links TRBV27 with TRBJ1-4; D unresolved. Germline V lookup: CDR1 MNHEY, CDR2 SMNVEV (reference sequence). CDR3 length: 14 residues. The V and J ends lost 1 base and 7 bases respectively, with 10 bases between them. The CDR3 DNA is TGTGCCAGCAGTTTATTCCTGGGCGGTGAAAAACTGTTTTTT. It is translated as CASSLFLGGEKLFF.

This rearrangement joins TRBV11-3 to TRBJ2-1; D is unclear. Trimming took 5 bases from V and 8 from J, leaving 19 bases between them. Germline lookup yields CDR1 SGHNT and CDR2 YENEEA. This CDR3 has 15 residues. The CDR3 region is CASSPGPGPTDEQFF. The CDR3 region has the DNA TGTGCCAGCAGCCCAGGTCCCGGGCCAACCGATGAGCAGTTCTTC. Filled out from reference TRBV11-3 and TRBJ2-1, the complete variable domain reads EAGVVQSPRYKIIEKKQPVAFWCNPISGHNTLYWYLQNLGQGPELLIRYENEEAVDDSQLPKDRFSAERLKGVDSTLKIQPAELGDSAVYLCASSPGPGPTDEQFFGPGTRLTVL.

This chain connects TRBV18 to TRBJ2-7; D may be TRBD1 (6 bases). Germline assignment: CDR1 KGHSH and CDR2 LQKENI. The CDR3 consists of 15 residues. V was pared by 6 bases and J by 7 bases, with 22 bases between. The CDR3 nucleotides are TGTGCCAGCTCCCCCCAGGGGACCCTGGGGATGGAGCAGTACTTC. This sequence encodes CASSPQGTLGMEQYF.

In the case of this clone: Other nucleotide sequences in the sample specify the same CDR3. V is TRBV5-1 and J is TRBJ2-1; 10 bases map to TRBD2. The CDR3 totals 14 residues. The J segment lost 2 bases and the V segment lost 5 bases, leaving 1 base of the junction unmatched. Germline V CDR1 and CDR2: SGHRS, YFSETQ. CDR3 loop: CASRTSGTYNEQFF. CDR3 in DNA: TGCGCCAGCAGAACTAGCGGGACCTACAATGAGCAGTTCTTC.

V gene TRBV30 combines with J gene TRBJ2-1; the D gene is possibly TRBD1 (7 bases). V lost 4 bases and J 8 bases, leaving 21 bases between the germline ends. Germline CDR1 is GTSNPN and CDR2 is SVGIG (reference sequence). The CDR3 runs to 15 residues. In nucleotides, the CDR3 is TGTGCCTGGACCGGAGGGAGCAGGGGGAGGCATGAGCAGTTCTTC. It encodes CAWTGGSRGRHEQFF.

The chain carries TRBV5-1 and TRBJ2-5, with TRBD1 matching 10 bases. CDR3 length: 15 residues. J lost 2 bases, V lost 4 bases, and 5 bases had no gene match. Germline-derived CDR1 and CDR2 are SGHRS and YFSETQ. The CDR3 DNA reads TGCGCCAGCAGCAGGGGACAGGGGACACAAGAGACCCAGTACTTC. Its protein product is CASSRGQGTQETQYF.

This chain connects TRBV11-2 to TRBJ2-3; D gene ambiguous. There are 13 residues in the CDR3. Germline values: CDR1 SGHAT, CDR2 FQNNGV. Trimming removed 5 bases at V and 1 base at J, with 7 bases between. DNA for the CDR3: TGTGCCAGCAGCCATCAGGGCACAGATACGCAGTATTTT. Protein product: CASSHQGTDTQYF.

Only one count was recorded for this clone. This chain connects TRBV7-3 to TRBJ2-3; the match to TRBD2 covers 13 bases. V was pared by 4 bases and J by 4 bases, with 5 bases of the junction left unmatched. CDR3 length: 16 amino acids. CDR1 is SGHTA, CDR2 FQGTGA, per germline. The CDR3 loop is CASSSRTSGSADTQYF. The CDR3 coding sequence is TGTGCCAGCAGCTCTAGGACTAGCGGGAGTGCAGATACGCAGTATTTT.

The chain uses TRBV5-1 and TRBJ1-5; D may be TRBD1 (5 bases). Deletions cut 5 bases from V and 2 bases from J, with 11 bases between. The CDR3 loop spans 14 amino acids. From germline, CDR1 is SGHRS and CDR2 YFSETQ. In DNA, the CDR3 is TGCGCCAGCAGGTGGGGACTGGGCAATCAGCCCCAGCATTTT. Translated: CASRWGLGNQPQHF.

This rearrangement joins TRBV5-1 to TRBJ2-7; D call uncertain. Germline CDR1 and CDR2: SGHRS and YFSETQ. This CDR3 is 12 amino acids long. Trimming stripped 5 bases from V and 5 bases from J, with 11 bases between. The CDR3 nucleotides read TGCGCCAGCAGGACGGGTGGCGACGAGCAGTACTTC. This codes for CASRTGGDEQYF.